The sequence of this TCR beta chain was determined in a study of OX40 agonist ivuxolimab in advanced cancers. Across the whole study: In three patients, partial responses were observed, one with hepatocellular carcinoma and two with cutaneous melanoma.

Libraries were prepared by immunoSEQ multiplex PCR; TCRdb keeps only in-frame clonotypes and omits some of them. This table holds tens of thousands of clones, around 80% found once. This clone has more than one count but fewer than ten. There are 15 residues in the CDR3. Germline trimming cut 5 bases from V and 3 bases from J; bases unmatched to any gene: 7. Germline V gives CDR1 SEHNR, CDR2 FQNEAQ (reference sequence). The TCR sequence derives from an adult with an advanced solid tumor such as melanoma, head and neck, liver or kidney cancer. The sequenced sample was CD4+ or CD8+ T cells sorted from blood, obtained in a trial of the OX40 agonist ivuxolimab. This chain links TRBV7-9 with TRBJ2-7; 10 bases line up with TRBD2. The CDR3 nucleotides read TGTGCCAGCAGCACAGGACTAGCGGCCGTCTACGAGCAGTACTTC. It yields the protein CASSTGLAAVYEQYF.